The next 25 T cell receptor beta chains were all read from a single sample in a study of technical replicates of blood from several donors (TCRdb year 2017). The library came from the immunoSEQ multiplex PCR assay. TCRdb took over this immuneACCESS table, retaining in-frame rearrangements with V and J assigned. Such tables are incomplete; in checked studies, under half of the missing clones stem from an unresolved V gene, and the remainder is unexplained. The sample data list some 85,000 clones, and around 94% of these were observed just once. The ten largest clones represent about 0.4% of the sample. What was sequenced was T cells isolated from PBMCs. The receptors derive from a human donor in good health.

This chain joins TRBV4-1 and TRBJ1-4; no reliable D call. This CDR3 is built from 12 residues. V lost 1 base and J lost 7, with 4 bases in between. In germline, CDR1 is MGHRA, CDR2 YSYEKL. DNA of the CDR3: TGCGCCAGCAGCCAAGTAATTGAAAAACTGTTTTTT. Encoded protein: CASSQVIEKLFF.

This rearrangement joins TRBV6-1 to TRBJ2-1; the match to TRBD2 covers 9 bases. The CDR3 runs 17 residues. V shed 2 bases, J shed 2 bases, and the junction held 7 bases outside the gene matches. Germline lookup yields CDR1 MNHNS and CDR2 SASEGT. The CDR3 bases are TGTGCCAGCAGTGAAAGTAGGGCTAGCGGGACCTACAATGAGCAGTTCTTC. It specifies CASSESRASGTYNEQFF.

This chain uses TRBV6-5 with TRBJ1-1; TRBD1 might be the D (5 bases). Germline V lookup: CDR1 MNHEY, CDR2 SVGAGI. The CDR3 spans 13 residues. Trimming left V 5 bases short and J 1 base short, with 8 bases between. The CDR3 loop reads CASSIDRNTEAFF. The CDR3 coding sequence is TGTGCCAGCAGTATCGACAGGAACACTGAAGCTTTCTTT.

The chain has TRBV30 and TRBJ1-4, with D possibly TRBD1 on 6 matching bases. The CDR3 consists of 12 residues. CDR1 GTSNPN and CDR2 SVGIG come from the germline V gene (reference sequence). Trimming shortened V by 7 bases and J by 8 bases, and 14 bases separated the two germline ends. DNA for the CDR3: TGTGCCTTCCGACAGGTTGAGGAAAAACTGTTTTTT. Encoded protein: CAFRQVEEKLFF.

The chain carries TRBV5-1 and TRBJ2-1, with D possibly matching TRBD1 (7 bases). The V end lost 2 bases, the J end lost 6 bases, and 9 bases lay between the germline ends. This CDR3 is 13 amino acids long. The germline V gene has CDR1 SGHRS and CDR2 YFSETQ. The CDR3, as DNA: TGCGCCAGCAGCTTCCAGGGGGGCAATGAGCAGTTCTTC. It yields the protein CASSFQGGNEQFF.

The gene calls are TRBV12-5 and TRBJ2-1; the match to TRBD2 covers 9 bases. With V trimmed by 1 base and J by 6 bases, 1 base remained unmatched. The CDR3 covers 14 residues. Germline V lookup: CDR1 LGHNT, CDR2 FRNRAP. CDR3 nucleotide sequence: TGTGCTAGTGGTTTGGGGGGACTAGCCAATGAGCAGTTCTTC. Protein sequence: CASGLGGLANEQFF. Based on the CDR3 plus reference TRBV12-5 and TRBJ2-1, the full variable domain is DARVTQTPRHKVTEMGQEVTMRCQPILGHNTVFWYRQTMMQGLELLAYFRNRAPLDDSGMPKDRFSAEMPDATLATLKIQPSEPRDSAVYFCASGLGGLANEQFFGPGTRLTVL.

The gene calls are TRBV27 and TRBJ2-1; 9 bases align to TRBD2. With 7 bases clipped from V and 4 bases from J, the junction kept 5 bases outside the gene matches. The CDR3 sequence is 14 residues long. Germline V CDR1 and CDR2: MNHEY, SMNVEV (reference sequence). CDR3 sequence reads: CASTVSGRYNEQFF. Written as DNA, the CDR3 is TGTGCCAGCACAGTTAGCGGGAGATACAATGAGCAGTTCTTC.

V usage is TRBV4-1 and J usage is TRBJ2-1; 10 bases are shared with TRBD2. The germline gives CDR1 MGHRA, CDR2 YSYEKL. The V and J ends lost 4 bases and 2 bases, in that order; junction bases with no gene match: 11. The CDR3 consists of 18 residues. The DNA for the CDR3 is TGCGCCAGCAGCCCCAGGACTAGCGGAGGGGTTACCTACAATGAGCAGTTCTTC. Encoded protein: CASSPRTSGGVTYNEQFF.

The V and J genes are TRBV27 and TRBJ2-1; TRBD2 aligns across 15 bases. CDR1 is MNHEY, CDR2 SMNVEV, per germline (reference sequence). CDR3 length: 16 residues. J was trimmed by 7 bases and V by 6 bases; bases with no gene match: 7. The CDR3 DNA reads as TGTGCCAGCAGGAGCGGGACTAGCGGGGGGCGAAATGAGCAGTTCTTC. As protein: CASRSGTSGGRNEQFF.

The chain combines TRBV30 with TRBJ2-1, with 10 bases that match TRBD2. The V gene end was trimmed by 0 bases and the J gene end by 7 bases; junction bases not matched to a gene: 3. The V gene's germline CDR1 is GTSNPN and CDR2 SVGIG (reference sequence). The CDR3 is made up of 14 amino acids. The CDR3: CAWSVLAGYNEQFF. In DNA form, the CDR3 reads TGTGCCTGGAGTGTACTAGCGGGATATAATGAGCAGTTCTTC.

This chain joins TRBV6-5 and TRBJ2-1; 9 nucleotides match TRBD1. The V gene's germline CDR1 is MNHEY and CDR2 SVGAGI. The CDR3 is 16 amino acids. J lost 6 bases, V lost 4 bases, and 10 bases had no gene match. The CDR3 DNA is TGTGCCAGCAGTTCCAAGGACAGGGGTTTAGGCAATGAGCAGTTCTTC. Protein product: CASSSKDRGLGNEQFF.

The rearrangement uses TRBV2 and TRBJ2-7; no definite D call. V gave up 2 bases and J gave up 2 bases, with 7 bases separating them. Looked up from germline, CDR1 is SNHLY and CDR2 is FYNNEI. This CDR3 region has 13 residues. DNA for the CDR3: TGTGCCAGCAGTGAAACTGTCGCCTACGAGCAGTACTTC. Translated, it gives CASSETVAYEQYF.

The V and J genes are TRBV30 and TRBJ2-7; D is undetermined. The CDR3 is 14 residues long. V lost 0 bases, J lost 3 bases, and 12 bases lay in between. Per the germline V gene, CDR1 is GTSNPN and CDR2 is SVGIG (reference sequence). The CDR3 spells CAWSVGLSRYEQYF. In nucleotides, the CDR3 is TGTGCCTGGAGTGTAGGCCTTAGCCGCTACGAGCAGTACTTC.

This rearrangement joins TRBV28 to TRBJ2-7, with TRBD2 identical over 8 bases. The V gene end was trimmed by 3 bases and the J gene end by 5 bases; junction bases not matched to a gene: 6. CDR1 is MDHEN and CDR2 is SYDVKM in the germline V gene. The CDR3 consists of 14 residues. The CDR3, as DNA: TGTGCCAGCAGTTTCGCTAGCGGGTTCAACGAGCAGTACTTC. Its protein product is CASSFASGFNEQYF.

V usage is TRBV6-5 and J usage is TRBJ2-7; 8 bases are shared with TRBD2. The CDR3 is 14 amino acids. Germline V gene sequence: CDR1 MNHEY, CDR2 SVGAGI. Losses at the gene ends were 2 bases for V and 2 bases for J; bases not matched to a gene: 2. The CDR3 spells CASSYREGTYEQYF. CDR3 bases: TGTGCCAGCAGTTACCGGGAGGGGACCTACGAGCAGTACTTC.

The CDR3 region has the DNA TGTGCCAGCAGTTTATCATTCGAGAGGGAGCTGTTTTTT. Translated: CASSLSFERELFF. The V call is TRBV27, the J call TRBJ2-2; no definite D call. The CDR3 loop spans 13 amino acids. Germline V gene data show CDR1 as MNHEY and CDR2 as SMNVEV (reference sequence). The V and J ends lost 0 bases and 9 bases respectively, with 8 bases between them.

The chain has TRBV2 and TRBJ1-2; 8 positions match TRBD1. V lost 7 bases, J lost 6 bases, and 4 bases stayed unmatched. Germline V gives CDR1 SNHLY, CDR2 FYNNEI. The CDR3 runs 12 residues. The CDR3 nucleotides are TGTGCCAGCAACGGACAGGGAAATGGCTACACCTTC. It specifies CASNGQGNGYTF.

This rearrangement joins TRBV9 to TRBJ1-1, with TRBD1 identical over 11 bases. Trimming took 4 bases from V and 5 from J; bases not matched to a gene: 7. CDR1 is SGDLS, CDR2 YYNGEE, per germline. This CDR3 has 15 residues. In DNA, the CDR3 is TGTGCCAGCAGCACATCCGGGACAGGGGGAACTGAAGCTTTCTTT. This translates into CASSTSGTGGTEAFF.

The chain combines TRBV30 with TRBJ2-1; 7 nucleotides match TRBD2. Germline V lookup: CDR1 GTSNPN, CDR2 SVGIG (reference sequence). There are 14 residues in the CDR3. The ends lost 2 bases at V and 5 bases at J; junction bases unmatched: 6. In DNA form, the CDR3 reads TGTGCCTGGAGTTGGGCTAGCGGTCACAATGAGCAGTTCTTC. Translated, it gives CAWSWASGHNEQFF.

This chain connects TRBV7-9 to TRBJ2-7; 8 nucleotides match TRBD2. The CDR3 totals 15 residues. Germline CDR1 reads SEHNR; CDR2 reads FQNEAQ (reference sequence). Germline trimming cut 3 bases from V and 0 bases from J; bases unmatched to any gene: 4. CDR3 in amino acids: CASSLTSASSYEQYF. In nucleotides, the CDR3 is TGTGCCAGCAGCTTGACTAGCGCGAGCTCCTACGAGCAGTACTTC.

This sequence joins TRBV27 and TRBJ2-1, with TRBD1 identical over 7 bases. After removal of 6 bases from V and 9 bases from J, the junction contained 11 bases not matched to a gene. This CDR3 is built from 14 residues. The V gene's germline CDR1 is MNHEY and CDR2 SMNVEV (reference sequence). CDR3 sequence: CASRLNRDRGEQFF. CDR3 sequence (DNA): TGTGCCAGCAGGCTTAACAGGGACAGAGGTGAGCAGTTCTTC.

This sequence joins TRBV30 and TRBJ1-4; TRBD1 might be the D (5 bases). From germline, CDR1 is GTSNPN and CDR2 SVGIG (reference sequence). The CDR3 has 14 residues. Trimming stripped 1 base from V and 14 bases from J, with 20 bases between. In DNA form, the CDR3 reads TGTGCCTGGAGTGGAGGGACTAGGGGTCTTACTCTGTTTTTT. Translated: CAWSGGTRGLTLFF.

The rearrangement uses TRBV4-3 and TRBJ2-1; D is undetermined. The germline V gene encodes CDR1 LGHNA and CDR2 YSLEER. This CDR3 region has 15 residues. V dropped 4 bases and J dropped 0 bases, with 10 bases sitting between them. The CDR3 loop reads CASSPDWSSYNEQFF. Here the CDR3 DNA reads TGCGCCAGCAGCCCAGACTGGAGCTCCTACAATGAGCAGTTCTTC.

The chain links TRBV2 to TRBJ2-1; 9 positions match TRBD1. Germline CDR1 and CDR2: SNHLY and FYNNEI. The CDR3 has 14 residues. V trimming: 3 bases; J trimming: 7 bases; junction bases outside the gene matches: 4. Written as DNA, the CDR3 is TGTGCCAGCAGTGATACAGGGGGCTTGAATGAGCAGTTCTTC. Its translation: CASSDTGGLNEQFF.

The V gene is TRBV30, the J gene TRBJ2-2, with D possibly being TRBD1 (6 bases). The CDR3 is 13 amino acids. In germline, CDR1 is GTSNPN, CDR2 SVGIG (reference sequence). Deletions cut 3 bases from V and 5 bases from J, with 10 bases between. CDR3 DNA: TGTGCCTGGAGGGGGGCAGAGACCGGGGAGCTGTTTTTT. Residues: CAWRGAETGELFF.